The TCR beta chain under discussion was sequenced for a study of cytomegalovirus exposure and HLA in healthy donors (dated by TCRdb to 2015 to 2018). As for the study more broadly: In an earlier analysis of roughly 590 of the donors, approximately 260 Gb of sequence data and approximately 120 million unique TCR beta sequences from about 180 million T cells were reported. Donor age, sex, ethnicity and CMV serostatus were compiled together with the repertoire data. In addition to the first cohort of 666 subjects, a separate validation cohort of approximately 120 different subjects was used. Every discovery cohort repertoire had been produced on one sequencing platform. Roughly five DR-DQ haplotypes were treated as single units for association and clustering because of strong linkage in the cohort. In the later analysis, no new phenotypic data were used to find candidate immune exposures; instead, reliance was placed on TCR beta sequences and their occurrence across donors. The study combined high-throughput TCR immunosequencing, statistical association of individual TCRs with disease status, and machine learning to predict cytomegalovirus infection status. HLA typing covered class I and class II loci at four-digit resolution. An earlier analysis of fewer than 750 of the donors used high-throughput TCR beta sequencing to judge whether each TCR beta V gene segment behaved as functional or pseudogenic. Typing coverage differed by locus: A, B, C, DRB1 and DQB1 were typed in roughly 620-640 donors, DQA1 in roughly 510, DPA1 in around 580, and DPB1 in 472. An early release covering 550 to 700 HLA-typed donors comprised 250 to 350 gigabases of sequencing data and 65 million to 100 million unique TCR sequences. Of the 300 to 400 genotyped donors, approximately 83% fell in the genetic ancestry cluster associated with self-reported Caucasian donors. In a later analysis, previously published TCR beta repertoires from 600 to 850 donors were re-analyzed and high-resolution HLA genotyping was added so that TCR occurrence patterns could be studied. Among roughly 370 genotyped donors of the cohort, an average of about 240,000 unique TCR beta nucleotide sequences were sequenced per donor, around 18% of them non-productive. The study profiled the T cell repertoires of around 700 subjects by immunosequencing and related them to cytomegalovirus serostatus. The study was designed to test whether signatures of past pathogen exposure could be identified by cataloging public T cell receptors. Genome-wide SNP genotypes for about three fifths of the roughly 670 donors were used in a later genetic analysis, which treated that subset as a discovery cohort.

What the authors observed across the whole study: Sequencing depth was assumed to be roughly uniform across donors in the presence/absence analyses, though that assumption may not hold. For the cohort, immune exposure information was limited to CMV serostatus. A group of highly shared sequence variants was considered likely to be a technical artifact of the sequencing pipeline. Compared with equally common non-associated chains, HLA-associated TCR beta chains in a later analysis were more clonally expanded and had lower generation probabilities. Correlated functional status among segregating V segments might reflect linkage disequilibrium, but an unknown experimental factor could not be ruled out. At a false discovery rate of 0.05, a later analysis linked around 17,000 TCR beta sequences to specific HLA alleles. In the study, 150 to 200 TCR beta chains were listed as associated with cytomegalovirus. A further reported finding was that TCR beta sequences accurately predicted the HLA-A and HLA-B alleles for most subjects in the first cohort. An earlier analysis of approximately 570 of the donors showed that most TCR beta V segments appeared in productive rearrangements either about 87% or about 30% of the time, which broadly matched IMGT annotations. In a later analysis, several top co-occurrence clusters were reported to appear linked to parvovirus B19, influenza, CMV and Epstein-Barr virus. When HLA alleles, especially DR and DQ, strongly co-occurred, TCR associations were difficult to assign to individual alleles. Because some donors lacked HLA typing at each locus, the association tests relied only on the typed subset. This cohort had only TCR beta chains sequenced, and the lack of alpha or paired-chain data limited which features could be detected. Across donors, most TCR sequences were observed very rarely, whereas some public TCRs were present in many individuals. In a later genetic analysis, fewer N-insertions in productive TCRs were reported among donors in an Asian-associated ancestry cluster than the approximately 710-donor mean. A later genetic analysis associated a missense DCLRE1C variant with V-gene and J-gene trimming of TCR beta chains, and an independent cohort replicated the association. Most CMV-associated TCR beta chains appeared to be HLA-restricted in a later analysis, and the HLA associations seemed to be driven largely by CMV exposure. Three of the identified cytomegalovirus-associated TCR beta chains were confirmed in vitro to be specific for cytomegalovirus antigens. It was suggested by the authors that the approach could potentially be generalized to other disease states and immunological phenotypes. Cytomegalovirus status was reported to be diagnosed by the classifier with high specificity and sensitivity in both the original and validation cohorts. Some IMGT-functional V segments, including TRBV6-2 and TRBV6-3, could not be distinguished by the 87-base-pair reads and were therefore excluded. A later analysis found that TCR association rates varied across HLA loci, with DRB1 alleles showing the most associated TCRs and HLA-C alleles the fewest. Because counts were too low, more than 15 rarely observed V segments, including chromosome 9 orphons, were excluded from the earlier analysis of 587 of the donors.

The cohort comprised under 700 healthy bone marrow donors. At the time of sampling, every cohort member was nominally healthy, though immune exposures that went unrecorded were likely present. The donor was CMV seronegative and was included in the group of a few hundred seronegative cohort members. A peripheral blood sample was provided by each donor, and peripheral blood mononuclear cells were used for TCR beta sequencing. The Qiagen DNeasy Blood Extraction Kit was used to extract genomic DNA from the blood cell samples. Reading from cysteine to phenylalanine, the CDR3 counts 13 amino acids. Only the CDR3 region is kept as DNA, spanning 39 bases read in frame from base 1. Trimming takes 7 bases off V and 2 bases off J; junction bases not matched to a gene: 3. The germline V gene encodes CDR1 SQVTM and CDR2 ANQGSEA. As regards this clone: This receptor's antigen is unknown. There are no base qualities to consult, and no much larger clone falls within one base.

The library was made by the immunoSEQ multiplex PCR assay. For the multiplex PCR, a mixture combining 60 forward primers for TCR Vbeta segments and 13 reverse primers for TCR Jbeta segments was used. The CDR3 region of rearranged TCR beta genes was amplified from genomic DNA by a multiplex PCR assay. Amplified TCR beta libraries were sequenced as 87-base-pair reads on the Illumina HiSeq System. Turning to the authors' computational methods: A later analysis counted tens of millions of unique TCR beta chains across the approximately 700 repertoires, and some 11 million of these chains were shared by at least two donors. To remove PCR and sequencing errors, raw reads were error-corrected and collapsed into unique sequences using a nearest-neighbor algorithm that merged closely related sequences. Alignment of CDR3 sequences to IMGT reference sequences was used to assign V, D and J gene segments. For a sequence to be retained, at least a six-nucleotide match to both a V gene segment and a J gene segment was required. A rearrangement counted as productive if the CDR3 had no stop codons and remained in frame with V and J, and every other rearrangement counted as non-productive. Following IMGT convention, CDR3 was defined as the stretch from the second conserved V-encoded cysteine to the conserved J-encoded phenylalanine. The earlier analysis of a few hundred of the donors excluded any sequence lacking an unambiguous match to a single V gene segment. An earlier analysis of about 600 of the donors called V segments functional above 56.7% productive rearrangements and segregating when the between-donor standard deviation exceeded 5%. A statistical classification framework was developed to diagnose cytomegalovirus status using the catalog of TCR beta chain sequences. A later analysis assigned V and J genes by comparing TCR nucleotide sequences with IMGT/GENE-DB human TR gene sequences. A later analysis assigned CDR3 sequences and most-parsimonious VDJ recombination scenarios with the TCRdist pipeline. In a later analysis, each TCR beta chain was defined by its CDR3 amino acid sequence together with its V-gene family, and reads without a unique V-gene family were excluded. A later analysis removed roughly 590 highly shared, low-generation-probability nucleotide sequences to deal with suspected cross-contamination and a sequencing artifact. In a later analysis, a clonal expansion index was calculated for each public chain from normalized within-repertoire ranks of inferred template counts. A later analysis computed generation probabilities with a VDJ recombination model fitted to out-of-frame rearrangements, and checked the results against IGoR. In a later analysis, hypergeometric tests were used to score TCR-TCR, TCR-HLA and TCR-CMV co-occurrence, with a repertoire-size bias correction applied to TCR pairs. To estimate false discovery rates, a later analysis permuted the HLA or CMV assignments 20 times. In a later analysis, co-occurring TCRs were grouped using DBSCAN, and TCRdist sequence similarity was added for clustering within HLA-allele-positive subsets. Repertoires with fewer than 30,000 or more than 120,000 public chains were left out of co-occurrence clustering, as were about 5 repertoires with anomalous nucleotide sharing. The clones in this table, taken by TCRdb from immuneACCESS, are in-frame only. Not every clone is retained; where verified, under half of the shortfall comes from an unresolved V gene, and the cause of the rest is unknown. The V and J calls and clone size are taken from that table; D and trimming were inferred from the DNA. This sample holds over 85,000 clones; 70% to 80% were observed only once. The ten largest account for about 0.5% of the sample.

Recombination connected TRBV29-1 to TRBJ2-5; TRBD1 aligns with 11 central bases. The sample was PBMCs. The TCR was taken from a young man in good health and CMV-seronegative. The DNA sequence is as follows: TGCAGCGGCGGGACAGGGGGACAAGAGACCCAGTACTTC. This encodes CSGGTGGQETQYF.